The subject of this entry is one TCR beta chain. This record belongs to a study of blood T cells in healthy people across ages. Primers used in a second PCR of roughly 7 to 11 cycles were a sample-barcoded 5' primer and a J-beta primer mix. One entry per CDR3 protein results from TCRdb running MiXCR on the 5' RACE reads. The sample has approximately 850,000 distinct CDR3 sequences, around 43% seen once; the top ten hold around 21%. Germline V lookup: CDR1 SGHKS, CDR2 YYEKEE (reference sequence). The CDR3 sequence is 18 residues long. The V end was cut by 3 bases, the J end by 0 bases, with 16 bases between.

Sequencing input: blood. The chain is built from TRBV5-5 and TRBJ2-6; TRBD2 might be the D (5 bases). The TCR originated in a man in his sixties in good health. DNA of the CDR3: TGTGCCAGCAGCTCGCCGCGGGCAGCAGCCTCTGGGGCCAACGTCCTGACTTTC. Amino acid sequence: CASSSPRAAASGANVLTF.